The text below deals with one TCR beta chain. V trimming: 7 bases; J trimming: 1 base; junction bases outside the gene matches: 19. The CDR3 length is 20 residues. The germline CDR1 and CDR2 sequences are MNHEY and SMNVEV (reference sequence). Some clones are missing from TCRdb's copy, which holds only in-frame ones; the method was immunoSEQ multiplex PCR. The sample lists more than 100,000 clones, approximately 90% occurring once. This specimen belongs to a study of control samples from healthy donors and cancer patients. The sequenced material came from blood. The sequence derives from a middle-aged man in good health. The genes are TRBV27 and TRBJ2-2; TRBD2 aligns across 9 bases. This CDR3 reads CASTHPRWERGALNTGELFF. CDR3 sequence (DNA): TGTGCCAGCACCCACCCGAGGTGGGAGCGGGGGGCCCTGAACACCGGGGAGCTGTTTTTT.